This TCR beta chain came from a study of blood T cell repertoires in COVID-19. Germline trimming cut 10 bases from V and 7 bases from J; bases unmatched to any gene: 10. The CDR3 extends over 14 amino acids. Germline CDR1 and CDR2: MGHDK and SYGVNS. Generated by immunoSEQ multiplex PCR, the TCRdb table keeps only in-frame clones and is missing some. The sample lists some 180,000 clones; nearly 90% were seen once. The genes are TRBV25-1 and TRBJ1-6; TRBD1 aligns across 7 bases. The TCR originated in a man aged 50 to 60 with acute or convalescent COVID-19. The sample taken for sequencing was peripheral blood. This chain's CDR3 is CAISEGARNSPLHF. CDR3 DNA: TGTGCCATATCCGAGGGGGCGAGAAATTCACCCCTCCACTTT.